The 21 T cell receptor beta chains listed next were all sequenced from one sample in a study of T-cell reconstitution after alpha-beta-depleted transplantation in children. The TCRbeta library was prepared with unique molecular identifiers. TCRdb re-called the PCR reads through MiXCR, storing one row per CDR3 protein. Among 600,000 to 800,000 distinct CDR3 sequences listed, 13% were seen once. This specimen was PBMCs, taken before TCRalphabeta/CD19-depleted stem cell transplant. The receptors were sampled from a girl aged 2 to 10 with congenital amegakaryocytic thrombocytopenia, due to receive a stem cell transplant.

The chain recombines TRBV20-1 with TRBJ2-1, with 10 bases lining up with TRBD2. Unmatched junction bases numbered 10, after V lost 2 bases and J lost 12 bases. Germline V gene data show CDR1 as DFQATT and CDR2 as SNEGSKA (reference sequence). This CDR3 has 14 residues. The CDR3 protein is CSARTGGVAGGQFF. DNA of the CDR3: TGCAGTGCTAGAACGGGGGGAGTAGCGGGGGGGCAGTTCTTC.

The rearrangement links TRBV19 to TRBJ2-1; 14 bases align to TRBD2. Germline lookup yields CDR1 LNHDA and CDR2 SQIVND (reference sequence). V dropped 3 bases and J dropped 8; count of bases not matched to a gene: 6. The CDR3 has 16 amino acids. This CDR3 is CASSIRGLAGVDEQFF. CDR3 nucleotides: TGTGCCAGTAGTATTAGGGGACTAGCGGGAGTGGATGAGCAGTTCTTC.

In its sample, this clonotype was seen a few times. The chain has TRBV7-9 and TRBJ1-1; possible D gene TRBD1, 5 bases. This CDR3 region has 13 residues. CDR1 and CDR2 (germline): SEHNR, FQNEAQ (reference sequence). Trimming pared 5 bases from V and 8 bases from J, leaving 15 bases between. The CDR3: CASSGLMTVEAFF. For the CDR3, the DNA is TGTGCCAGCAGCGGATTGATGACAGTAGAAGCTTTCTTT.

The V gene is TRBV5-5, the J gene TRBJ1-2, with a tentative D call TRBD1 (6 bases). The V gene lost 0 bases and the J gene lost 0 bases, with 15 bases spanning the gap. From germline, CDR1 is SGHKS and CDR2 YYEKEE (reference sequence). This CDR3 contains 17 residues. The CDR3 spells CASSLGTETLANYGYTF. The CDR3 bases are TGTGCCAGCAGCTTGGGGACAGAGACCTTAGCTAACTATGGCTACACCTTC.

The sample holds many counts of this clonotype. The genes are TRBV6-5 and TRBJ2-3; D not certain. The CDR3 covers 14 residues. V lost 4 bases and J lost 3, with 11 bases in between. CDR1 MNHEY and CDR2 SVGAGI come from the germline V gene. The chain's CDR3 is CASSSVPDTDTQYF. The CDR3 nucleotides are TGTGCCAGCAGTTCCGTCCCGGATACAGATACGCAGTATTTT.

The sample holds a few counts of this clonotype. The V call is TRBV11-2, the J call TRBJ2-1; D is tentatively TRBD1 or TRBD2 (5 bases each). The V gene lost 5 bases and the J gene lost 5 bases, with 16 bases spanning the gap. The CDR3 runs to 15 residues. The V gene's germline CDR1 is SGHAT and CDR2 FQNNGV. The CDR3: CASSHSPRGHNEQFF. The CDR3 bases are TGTGCCAGCAGCCATAGCCCGAGGGGCCACAATGAGCAGTTCTTC.

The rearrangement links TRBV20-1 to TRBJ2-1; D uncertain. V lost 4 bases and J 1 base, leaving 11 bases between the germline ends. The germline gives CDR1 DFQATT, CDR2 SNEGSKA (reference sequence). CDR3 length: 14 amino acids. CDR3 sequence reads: CSATGPNSYNEQFF. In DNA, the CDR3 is TGCAGTGCTACTGGACCTAATTCCTACAATGAGCAGTTCTTC.

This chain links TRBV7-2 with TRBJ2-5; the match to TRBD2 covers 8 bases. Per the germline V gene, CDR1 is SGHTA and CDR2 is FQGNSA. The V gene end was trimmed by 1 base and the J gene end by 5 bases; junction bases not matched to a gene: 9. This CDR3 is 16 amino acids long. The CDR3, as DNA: TGTGCCAGCAGCTTAGGAGGACGGACTAGCTGGGAGACCCAGTACTTC. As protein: CASSLGGRTSWETQYF.

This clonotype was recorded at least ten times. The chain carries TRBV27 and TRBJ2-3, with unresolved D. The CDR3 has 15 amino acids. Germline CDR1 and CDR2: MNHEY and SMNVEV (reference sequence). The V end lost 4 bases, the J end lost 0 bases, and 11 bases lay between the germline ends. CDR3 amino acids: CASSSLIASTDTQYF. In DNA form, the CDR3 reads TGTGCCAGCAGTTCACTAATTGCTAGCACAGATACGCAGTATTTT.

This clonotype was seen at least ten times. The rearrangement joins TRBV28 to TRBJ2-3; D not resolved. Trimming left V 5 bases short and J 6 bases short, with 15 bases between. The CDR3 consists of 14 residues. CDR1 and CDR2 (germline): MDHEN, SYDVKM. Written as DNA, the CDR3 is TGTGCCAGCAGTCCTGGGTGGGCTATGGATACGCAGTATTTT. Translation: CASSPGWAMDTQYF.

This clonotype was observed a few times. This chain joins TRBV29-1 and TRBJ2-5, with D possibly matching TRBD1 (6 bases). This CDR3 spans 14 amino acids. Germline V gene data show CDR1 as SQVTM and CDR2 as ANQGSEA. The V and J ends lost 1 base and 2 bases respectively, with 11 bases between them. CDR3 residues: CSVEGWTAQETQYF. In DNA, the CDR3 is TGCAGCGTTGAAGGCTGGACAGCTCAAGAGACCCAGTACTTC. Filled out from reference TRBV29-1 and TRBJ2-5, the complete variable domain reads SAVISQKPSRDICQRGTSLTIQCQVDSQVTMMFWYRQQPGQSLTLIATANQGSEATYESGFVIDKFPISRPNLTFSTLTVSNMSPEDSSIYLCSVEGWTAQETQYFGPGTRLLVL.

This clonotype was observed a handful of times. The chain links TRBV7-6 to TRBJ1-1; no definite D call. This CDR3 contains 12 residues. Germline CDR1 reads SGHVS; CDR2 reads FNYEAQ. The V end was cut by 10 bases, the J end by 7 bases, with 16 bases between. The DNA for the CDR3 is TGTGCCATCCTGGTGGGTTCGAGTGAAGCTTTCTTT. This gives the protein CAILVGSSEAFF.

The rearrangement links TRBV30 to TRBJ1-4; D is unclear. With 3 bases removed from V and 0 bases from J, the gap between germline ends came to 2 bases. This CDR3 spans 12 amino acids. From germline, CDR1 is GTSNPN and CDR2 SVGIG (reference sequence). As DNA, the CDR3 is TGTGCCTGGAGAGCAACTAATGAAAAACTGTTTTTT. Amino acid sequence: CAWRATNEKLFF.

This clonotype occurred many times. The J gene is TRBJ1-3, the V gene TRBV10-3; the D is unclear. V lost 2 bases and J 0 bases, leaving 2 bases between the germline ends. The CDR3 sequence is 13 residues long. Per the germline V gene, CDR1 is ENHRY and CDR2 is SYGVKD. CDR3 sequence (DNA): TGTGCCATCAGTGAGGTCTCTGGAAACACCATATATTTT. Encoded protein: CAISEVSGNTIYF.

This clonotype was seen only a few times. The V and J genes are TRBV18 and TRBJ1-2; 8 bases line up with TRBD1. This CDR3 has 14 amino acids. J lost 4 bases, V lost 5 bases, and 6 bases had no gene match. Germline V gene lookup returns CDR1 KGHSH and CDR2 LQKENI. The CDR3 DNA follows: TGTGCCAGCTCAGGCGGACAGGGAGGCTATGGCTACACCTTC. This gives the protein CASSGGQGGYGYTF.

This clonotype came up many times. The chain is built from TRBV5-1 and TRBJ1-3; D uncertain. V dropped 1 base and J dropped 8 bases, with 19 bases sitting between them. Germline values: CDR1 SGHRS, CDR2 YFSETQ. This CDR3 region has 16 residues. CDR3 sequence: CASSLKLARQEDTIYF. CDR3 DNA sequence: TGCGCCAGCAGCTTGAAGTTGGCGAGACAAGAGGACACCATATATTTT.

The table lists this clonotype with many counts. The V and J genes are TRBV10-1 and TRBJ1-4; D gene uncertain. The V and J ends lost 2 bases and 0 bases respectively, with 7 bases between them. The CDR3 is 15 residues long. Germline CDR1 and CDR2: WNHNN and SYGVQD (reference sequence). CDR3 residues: CASSENHATNEKLFF. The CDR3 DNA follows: TGCGCCAGCAGTGAGAACCACGCAACTAATGAAAAACTGTTTTTT.

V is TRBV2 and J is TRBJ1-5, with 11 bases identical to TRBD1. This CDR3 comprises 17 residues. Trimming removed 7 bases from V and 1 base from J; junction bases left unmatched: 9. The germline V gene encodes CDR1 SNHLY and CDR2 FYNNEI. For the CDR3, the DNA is TGTGCCAGCACGGATCGGACAGGGGGCCGGAGCAATCAGCCCCAGCATTTT. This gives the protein CASTDRTGGRSNQPQHF.

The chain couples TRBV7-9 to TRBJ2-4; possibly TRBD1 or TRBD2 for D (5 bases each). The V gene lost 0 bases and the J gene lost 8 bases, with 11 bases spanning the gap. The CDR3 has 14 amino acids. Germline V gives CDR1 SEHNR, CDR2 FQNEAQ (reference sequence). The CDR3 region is CASSLAPLGDIQYF. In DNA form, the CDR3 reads TGTGCCAGCAGCTTAGCGCCTTTGGGGGACATTCAGTACTTC.

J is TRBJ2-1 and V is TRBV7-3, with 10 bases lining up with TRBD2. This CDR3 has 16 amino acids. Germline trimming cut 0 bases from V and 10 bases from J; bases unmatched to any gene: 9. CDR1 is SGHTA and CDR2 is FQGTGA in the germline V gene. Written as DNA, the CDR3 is TGTGCCAGCAGCTTAACGTTGGCTAGCGGGAGTCGGGAGCAGTTCTTC. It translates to CASSLTLASGSREQFF.

The DNA of the CDR3 is TGTGCCAGCTCTCAGGGGGCGCCCTCCCGACGGTTCTTC. Translation: CASSQGAPSRRFF. The chain joins TRBV11-1 to TRBJ2-1; 8 nucleotides align to TRBD1. This CDR3 has 13 residues. The trim removed 8 bases at V and 15 bases at J, leaving 15 bases unmatched. Germline values: CDR1 SGHAT, CDR2 FQDESV (reference sequence).